Below are 25 T cell receptor beta chains sequenced from a single sample in a study of blood T cell repertoires in COVID-19 (dated by TCRdb to the early 2020s). The library was generated by the immunoSEQ multiplex PCR assay. TCRdb obtained this table from immuneACCESS and retained in-frame rearrangements with V and J assigned. These tables miss some clones; where compared with another copy, unresolved V genes account for less than half of the shortfall, and the remainder is unexplained. The sample contains some 160,000 clones, roughly 90% of them found a single time. The ten largest clones represent 6.6% of the sample. Sequencing was carried out using PBMCs or T cells enriched from blood (not recorded which). These receptors came from a woman between 50 and 59 years old who had recovered from COVID-19.

The chain carries TRBV11-3 and TRBJ2-1; 7 bases fit TRBD2. V shed 5 bases, J shed 3 bases, and the junction held 13 bases outside the gene matches. The CDR3 has 17 amino acids. Germline assignment: CDR1 SGHNT and CDR2 YENEEA. CDR3 sequence reads: CASSRPTGTTFYNEQFF. The CDR3 DNA follows: TGTGCCAGCAGCCGTCCCACCGGGACTACTTTCTACAATGAGCAGTTCTTC.

A remark on this clone: The junction differs from germline at one of its ends, possibly a read error. V usage is TRBV11-3 and J usage is TRBJ2-1; D remains unclear. Germline loops: CDR1 SGHNT, CDR2 YENEEA. The CDR3 covers 13 residues. CDR3 sequence (DNA): TGTGCCAGCAGCTTAGATAGCTACCATGAGCAGTTCTTC. Its translation: CASSLDSYHEQFF.

This rearrangement joins TRBV13 to TRBJ2-7; D remains ambiguous. Germline CDR1 reads PRHDT; CDR2 reads FYEKMQ (reference sequence). V was cut by 4 bases and J by 5 bases, with 12 bases left in between. The CDR3 spans 13 residues. The DNA for the CDR3 is TGTGCCAGCAGCTCCGTCCCTCGCGACGAGCAGTACTTC. Its protein product is CASSSVPRDEQYF.

The V gene is TRBV7-8, the J gene TRBJ2-2; D might be TRBD1 (5 bases). Germline values: CDR1 SGHVS, CDR2 FQNEAQ. The CDR3 totals 16 residues. V dropped 3 bases and J dropped 0 bases, with 11 bases sitting between them. CDR3 sequence: CASSFPRVPNTGELFF. The DNA of the CDR3 is TGTGCCAGCAGCTTTCCCAGGGTCCCGAACACCGGGGAGCTGTTTTTT.

This clone came up once. The genes are TRBV12-3 or TRBV12-4 and TRBJ1-1; TRBD1 is a possible D gene (5 bases). This CDR3 has 13 amino acids. Trimming took off 6 bases at V and 11 bases at J, with 19 bases between the two ends. The CDR3 protein is CASRGGTGDRAFF. For the CDR3, the DNA is TGTGCCAGCAGGGGGGGGACGGGGGACCGGGCTTTCTTT.

The chain employs TRBV5-1 and TRBJ2-7; 7 nucleotides agree with TRBD1. CDR3 length equals 15 residues. Looked up from germline, CDR1 is SGHRS and CDR2 is YFSETQ. V shed 1 base and J 0 bases; nucleotides not matched to a gene: 4. The CDR3 DNA follows: TGCGCCAGCAGCTTGATCCCAGGGGGCTCCTACGAGCAGTACTTC. Translating gives CASSLIPGGSYEQYF.

CDR3 in DNA: TGTGCCTGGGGGACATTCTCTGGAAACACCATATATTTT. Translation: CAWGTFSGNTIYF. The rearrangement joins TRBV30 to TRBJ1-3, with D possibly being TRBD1 (6 bases). Germline CDR1 is GTSNPN and CDR2 is SVGIG (reference sequence). The CDR3 spans 13 residues. V was clipped by 5 bases and J by 0 bases, with 8 bases between them.

V and J are TRBV5-8 and TRBJ2-5; D is unresolved. CDR3 length: 12 residues. The V end lost 3 bases, the J end lost 5 bases, and 8 bases lay between the germline ends. Germline CDR1 reads SGHTS; CDR2 reads YDEGEE. This CDR3 reads CASSSLLETQYF. The CDR3 bases are TGTGCCAGCAGCTCCCTCCTTGAGACCCAGTACTTC.

The V gene is TRBV5-6, the J gene TRBJ2-7, with D maybe TRBD1 (6 bases). Germline-derived CDR1 and CDR2 are SGHDT and YYEEEE. The CDR3 spans 13 residues. The CDR3 DNA follows: TGTGCAAGGGTAGGGACACCATCCTACGAGCAGTACTTC. Its protein product is CARVGTPSYEQYF.

The chain joins TRBV7-9 to TRBJ1-2; 8 bases fit TRBD1. Trimming cost V 7 bases and J 3 bases; bases outside gene matches: 7. The CDR3 consists of 14 residues. The germline CDR1 and CDR2 sequences are SEHNR and FQNEAQ (reference sequence). CDR3 DNA sequence: TGTGCCAGCATAGACAGGGGAACGGACTATGGCTACACCTTC. Translating gives CASIDRGTDYGYTF.

This clone was counted a few times. DNA of the CDR3: TGTGCCAGCAGCAATTCAGCCGGGACAGATTATAATTCACCCCTCCACTTT. The encoded protein is CASSNSAGTDYNSPLHF. The rearrangement links TRBV9 to TRBJ1-6; 7 nucleotides line up with TRBD1. The V gene end was trimmed by 4 bases and the J gene end by 4 bases; junction bases not matched to a gene: 11. The CDR3 is made up of 17 amino acids. CDR1 is SGDLS and CDR2 is YYNGEE in the germline V gene.

The chain combines TRBV7-9 with TRBJ1-2; the D is unclear. V was pared by 5 bases and J by 5 bases, with 12 bases between. The V gene's germline CDR1 is SEHNR and CDR2 FQNEAQ (reference sequence). There are 13 residues in the CDR3. The CDR3 region is CASSREQIYGYTF. The CDR3 DNA sequence: TGTGCCAGCAGCCGAGAACAGATTTATGGCTACACCTTC.

The chain employs TRBV27 and TRBJ2-7, with D uncertain. The CDR3 totals 16 residues. The V end was cut by 2 bases, the J end by 0 bases, with 14 bases between. Germline V gives CDR1 MNHEY, CDR2 SMNVEV (reference sequence). The CDR3, as DNA: TGTGCCAGCAGTTTAGAACGAGCTACCTACTCCTACGAGCAGTACTTC. Its protein product is CASSLERATYSYEQYF.

The gene calls are TRBV4-3 and TRBJ2-1, with D possibly matching TRBD2 (6 bases). Germline V gives CDR1 LGHNA, CDR2 YSLEER. Trimming removed 1 base at V and 3 bases at J, with 19 bases between. The CDR3 contains 18 residues. In nucleotides, the CDR3 is TGCGCCAGCAGCCAAGCCCTGCCCCGGGGACTTGGCTACAATGAGCAGTTCTTC. Its protein product is CASSQALPRGLGYNEQFF.

The chain combines TRBV5-1 with TRBJ1-1, with a weak D call TRBD1 (5 bases). Germline V gives CDR1 SGHRS, CDR2 YFSETQ. The V end lost 0 bases, the J end lost 5 bases, and 11 bases lay between the germline ends. CDR3 length: 14 amino acids. In nucleotides, the CDR3 is TGCGCCAGCAGCTTGGTAGGGAGGGGTACTGAAGCTTTCTTT. This encodes CASSLVGRGTEAFF.

The chain is built from TRBV3-1 (or the pseudogene TRBV3-2) and TRBJ2-4; 10 nucleotides align to TRBD2. Trimming took 6 bases from V and 4 from J; bases not matched to a gene: 6. CDR3 size: 15 residues. The germline V gene has CDR1 LGHDT and CDR2 YNNKEL (reference sequence). CDR3 in DNA: TGTGCCAGCAGGGGTAGCGGGGGGAATAAAAACATTCAGTACTTC. Translated: CASRGSGGNKNIQYF.

This clone showed up just once. V usage is TRBV9 and J usage is TRBJ1-3; maybe TRBD1 (5 bases). The CDR3 has 14 amino acids. Germline V lookup: CDR1 SGDLS, CDR2 YYNGEE. Trimming removed 0 bases from V and 3 bases from J, with 7 bases in between. CDR3 sequence: CASSVARGGNTIYF. Written as DNA, the CDR3 is TGTGCCAGCAGCGTAGCAAGGGGTGGAAACACCATATATTTT.

The gene calls are TRBV5-1 and TRBJ2-3; possibly TRBD2 for D (6 bases). The germline V gene has CDR1 SGHRS and CDR2 YFSETQ. V lost 0 bases and J lost 3, with 11 bases in between. The CDR3 runs 15 residues. CDR3 bases: TGCGCCAGCAGCTTGGGGGTAGCGGCTACAGATACGCAGTATTTT. It encodes CASSLGVAATDTQYF.

The rearrangement joins TRBV7-9 to TRBJ1-6, with 9 bases that match TRBD1. The J segment lost 9 bases and the V segment lost 5 bases, leaving 14 bases of the junction unmatched. The CDR3 is made up of 17 amino acids. Germline lookup yields CDR1 SEHNR and CDR2 FQNEAQ (reference sequence). DNA of the CDR3: TGTGCCAGCAGCCCAGGGACAGGGACGTTTGGGAGTTCACCCCTCCACTTT. It specifies CASSPGTGTFGSSPLHF.

The chain has TRBV27 and TRBJ1-5; no definite D call. Trimming shortened V by 0 bases and J by 9 bases, and 9 bases separated the two germline ends. CDR1 MNHEY and CDR2 SMNVEV come from the germline V gene (reference sequence). The CDR3 totals 13 residues. The CDR3, as DNA: TGTGCCAGCAGTTTATCCCCTCGGTGGCCCCAGCATTTT. Amino acids: CASSLSPRWPQHF.

This clone was counted once. The rearrangement uses TRBV7-2 and TRBJ2-3, with D unclear. Germline assignment: CDR1 SGHTA and CDR2 FQGNSA. The CDR3 contains 14 residues. V was shortened by 1 base and J by 4 bases, with 9 bases between the two germline ends. The CDR3 reads CASSLGGFADTQYF. CDR3 nucleotide sequence: TGTGCCAGCAGCTTAGGAGGTTTCGCAGATACGCAGTATTTT.

This chain uses TRBV6-5 with TRBJ1-6; D may be TRBD1 (6 bases). V gave up 6 bases and J gave up 7 bases, with 16 bases separating them. The V gene's germline CDR1 is MNHEY and CDR2 SVGAGI. This CDR3 spans 15 amino acids. Here the CDR3 reads CASSRQDLNNSPLHF. CDR3 nucleotide sequence: TGTGCCAGCAGCCGACAGGATCTTAACAATTCACCCCTCCACTTT.

The V gene is TRBV5-6, the J gene TRBJ2-7; no clear D gene. The CDR3 contains 11 residues. V lost 4 bases to trimming and J lost 7 bases, with 9 bases between them. Germline-derived CDR1 and CDR2 are SGHDT and YYEEEE. The DNA of the CDR3 is TGTGCCAGCAGCCTTAGTTCGGAGCAGTACTTC. Encoded protein: CASSLSSEQYF.

V is TRBV6-5 and J is TRBJ2-1; 12 bases align to TRBD2. There are 12 residues in the CDR3. Germline loops: CDR1 MNHEY, CDR2 SVGAGI. The ends lost 11 bases at V and 10 bases at J; junction bases unmatched: 6. The CDR3 DNA follows: TGTGCCCTGACTAGCGGGGGAAGGGAGCAGTTCTTC. Translated: CALTSGGREQFF.

The chain is built from TRBV19 and TRBJ1-5; possibly TRBD1 for D (6 bases). Trimming left V 7 bases short and J 0 bases short, with 16 bases between. CDR1 and CDR2 from the germline V gene are LNHDA and SQIVND (reference sequence). The CDR3 contains 16 residues. CDR3 sequence (DNA): TGTGCCAGTAACCCCCTAGACAGGTCTAGCAATCAGCCCCAGCATTTT. This encodes CASNPLDRSSNQPQHF. The entire variable domain, with the rest obtained from reference TRBV19 and TRBJ1-5, is as follows: DGGITQSPKYLFRKEGQNVTLSCEQNLNHDAMYWYRQDPGQGLRLIYYSQIVNDFQKGDIAEGYSVSREKKESFPLTVTSAQKNPTAFYLCASNPLDRSSNQPQHFGDGTRLSIL.